This T cell receptor beta chain was profiled in a study of T cells in Graves' hyperthyroidism and ophthalmopathy. RNA transcripts provided the source from which TCR beta CDR3 regions were amplified. When the TCR CDR3 underwent first-round RT-PCR, the HTBI primer set was used. TCRdb re-derived calls from the multiplex PCR reads in MiXCR, one entry per CDR3 protein. The sample holds 500,000 to 800,000 distinct CDR3 sequences, roughly 46% seen once. This clonotype appeared a few times. Trimming pared 1 base from V and 5 bases from J, leaving 14 bases between. This CDR3 spans 15 amino acids. CDR1 SNHLY and CDR2 FYNNEI come from the germline V gene.

The specimen sequenced was peripheral blood or thyroid tissue (not recorded which). V usage is TRBV2 and J usage is TRBJ1-2, with D uncertain. This sequence was found in an adult man with Graves' disease, either hyperthyroidism or ophthalmopathy (not recorded which). Written as DNA, the CDR3 is TGTGCCAGCAGTGAAGAATCAGGACTTGATTATGGCTACACCTTC. The encoded protein is CASSEESGLDYGYTF.